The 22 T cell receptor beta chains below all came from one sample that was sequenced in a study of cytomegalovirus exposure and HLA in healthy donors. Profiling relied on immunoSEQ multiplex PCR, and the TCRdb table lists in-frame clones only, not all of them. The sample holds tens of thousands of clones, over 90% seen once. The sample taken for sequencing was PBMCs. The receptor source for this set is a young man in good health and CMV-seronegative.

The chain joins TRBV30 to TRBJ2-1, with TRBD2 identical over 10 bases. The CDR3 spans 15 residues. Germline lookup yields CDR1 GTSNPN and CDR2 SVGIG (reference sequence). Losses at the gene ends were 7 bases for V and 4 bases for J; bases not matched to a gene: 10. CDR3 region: CASKWRLAGYNEQFF. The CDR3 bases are TGTGCCTCAAAATGGAGACTAGCGGGTTACAATGAGCAGTTCTTC. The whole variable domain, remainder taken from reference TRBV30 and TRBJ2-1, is SQTIHQWPATLVQPVGSPLSLECTVEGTSNPNLYWYRQAAGRGLQLLFYSVGIGQISSEVPQNLSASRPQDRQFILSSKKLLLSDSGFYLCASKWRLAGYNEQFFGPGTRLTVL.

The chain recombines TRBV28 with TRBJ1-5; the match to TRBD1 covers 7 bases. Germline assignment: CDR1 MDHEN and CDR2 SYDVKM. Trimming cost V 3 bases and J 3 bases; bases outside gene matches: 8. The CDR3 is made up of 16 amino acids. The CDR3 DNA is TGTGCCAGCAGTTTCCGGGGGACAGTCTACAATCAGCCCCAGCATTTT. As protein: CASSFRGTVYNQPQHF.

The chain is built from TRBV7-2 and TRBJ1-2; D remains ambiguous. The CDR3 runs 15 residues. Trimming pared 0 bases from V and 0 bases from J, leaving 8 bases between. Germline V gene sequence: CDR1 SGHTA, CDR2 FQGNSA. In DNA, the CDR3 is TGTGCCAGCAGCTTAGCGAGGGAGACTAACTATGGCTACACCTTC. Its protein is CASSLARETNYGYTF.

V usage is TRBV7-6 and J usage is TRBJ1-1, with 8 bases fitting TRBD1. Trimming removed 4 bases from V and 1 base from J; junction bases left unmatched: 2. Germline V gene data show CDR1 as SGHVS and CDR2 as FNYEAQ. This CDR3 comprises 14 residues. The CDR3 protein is CASSSTGGNTEAFF. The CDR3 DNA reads TGTGCCAGCAGCTCAACAGGGGGGAACACTGAAGCTTTCTTT.

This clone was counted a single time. The CDR3 DNA reads as TGTGCCAGCAGTTATCCAGGACTAGAAACCGGGGAGCTGTTTTTT. This encodes CASSYPGLETGELFF. The chain joins TRBV28 to TRBJ2-2; 7 bases map to TRBD2. There are 15 residues in the CDR3. The germline V gene encodes CDR1 MDHEN and CDR2 SYDVKM. The ends lost 4 bases at V and 5 bases at J; junction bases unmatched: 7.

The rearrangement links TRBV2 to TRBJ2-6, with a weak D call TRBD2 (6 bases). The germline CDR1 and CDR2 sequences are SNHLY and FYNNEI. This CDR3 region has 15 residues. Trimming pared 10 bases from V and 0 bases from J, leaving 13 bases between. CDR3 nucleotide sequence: TGTGCCACCACCGGGACTCGCTCTGGGGCCAACGTCCTGACTTTC. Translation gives CATTGTRSGANVLTF.

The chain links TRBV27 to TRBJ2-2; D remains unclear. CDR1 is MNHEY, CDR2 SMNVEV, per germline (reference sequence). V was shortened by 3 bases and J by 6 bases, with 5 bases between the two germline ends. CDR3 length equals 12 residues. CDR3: CASSFIAGELFF. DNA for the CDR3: TGTGCCAGCAGTTTTATCGCCGGGGAGCTGTTTTTT.

CDR3 DNA: TGTGCCAGCAGTTACGGTGGGACAGGACTCCAAGAGACCCAGTACTTC. This gives the protein CASSYGGTGLQETQYF. The chain joins TRBV6-5 to TRBJ2-5; 8 nucleotides line up with TRBD1. Germline CDR1 and CDR2: MNHEY and SVGAGI. Unmatched junction bases numbered 6, after V lost 2 bases and J lost 1 base. The CDR3 is made up of 16 amino acids.

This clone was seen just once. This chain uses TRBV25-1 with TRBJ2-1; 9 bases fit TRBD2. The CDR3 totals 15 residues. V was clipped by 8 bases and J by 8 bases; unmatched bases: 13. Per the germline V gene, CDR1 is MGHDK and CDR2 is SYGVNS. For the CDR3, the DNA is TGTGCCAGCGAGGACCGGGGCGGGAGGGCCGATGAGCAGTTCTTC. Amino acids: CASEDRGGRADEQFF.

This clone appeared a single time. The chain's CDR3 is CASSYSSDLNTEAFF. CDR3 bases: TGTGCCAGCAGTTACTCGAGCGATTTGAACACTGAAGCTTTCTTT. V gene TRBV6-5 combines with J gene TRBJ1-1; D not certain. This CDR3 is built from 15 residues. V was shortened by 0 bases and J by 0 bases, with 8 bases between the two germline ends. Germline-derived CDR1 and CDR2 are MNHEY and SVGAGI.

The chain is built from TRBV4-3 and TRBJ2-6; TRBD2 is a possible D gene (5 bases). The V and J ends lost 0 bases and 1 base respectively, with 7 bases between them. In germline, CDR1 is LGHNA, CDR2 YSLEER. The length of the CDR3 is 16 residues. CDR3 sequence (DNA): TGCGCCAGCAGCCAAGAGGGCGGGTCTGGGGCCAACGTCCTGACTTTC. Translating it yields CASSQEGGSGANVLTF.

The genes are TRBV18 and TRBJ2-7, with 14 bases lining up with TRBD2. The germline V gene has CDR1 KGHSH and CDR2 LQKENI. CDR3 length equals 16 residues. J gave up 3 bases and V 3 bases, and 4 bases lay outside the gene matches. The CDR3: CASSPTGTSGSYEQYF. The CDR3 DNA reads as TGTGCCAGCTCACCGACCGGGACTAGCGGGAGCTACGAGCAGTACTTC.

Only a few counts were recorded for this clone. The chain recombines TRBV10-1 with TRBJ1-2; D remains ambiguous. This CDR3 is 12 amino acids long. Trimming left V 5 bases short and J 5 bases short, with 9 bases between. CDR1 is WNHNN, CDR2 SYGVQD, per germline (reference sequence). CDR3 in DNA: TGCGCCAGCAGTCCCGGGTCGTATGGCTACACCTTC. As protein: CASSPGSYGYTF.

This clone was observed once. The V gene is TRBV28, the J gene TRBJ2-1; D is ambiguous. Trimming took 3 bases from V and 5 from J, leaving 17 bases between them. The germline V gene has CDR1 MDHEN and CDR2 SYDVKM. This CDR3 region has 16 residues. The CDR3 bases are TGTGCCAGCAGTTTGGCCGAGGTTCTGGCAAACAATGAGCAGTTCTTC. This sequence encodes CASSLAEVLANNEQFF. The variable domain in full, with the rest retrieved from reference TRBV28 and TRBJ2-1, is DVKVTQSSRYLVKRTGEKVFLECVQDMDHENMFWYRQDPGLGLRLIYFSYDVKMKEKGDIPEGYSVSREKKERFSLILESASTNQTSMYLCASSLAEVLANNEQFFGPGTRLTVL.

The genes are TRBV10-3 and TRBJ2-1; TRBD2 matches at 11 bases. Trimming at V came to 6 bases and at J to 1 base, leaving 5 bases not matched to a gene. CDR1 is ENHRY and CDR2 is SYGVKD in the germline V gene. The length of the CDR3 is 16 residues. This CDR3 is CAISFTSGSSYNEQFF. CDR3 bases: TGTGCCATCAGCTTTACTAGCGGGAGTTCCTACAATGAGCAGTTCTTC.

The CDR3 loop is CASSANTGDGYTF. The DNA of the CDR3 is TGTGCCAGCAGCGCTAACACAGGGGACGGCTACACCTTC. This rearrangement joins TRBV7-3 to TRBJ1-2, with 7 bases that match TRBD1. With 5 bases clipped from V and 8 bases from J, the junction kept 8 bases outside the gene matches. Germline CDR1 and CDR2: SGHTA and FQGTGA. The CDR3 covers 13 residues. Full variable domain (rest looked up from reference TRBV7-3 and TRBJ1-2): GAGVSQTPSNKVTEKGKYVELRCDPISGHTALYWYRQSLGQGPEFLIYFQGTGAADDSGLPNDRFFAVRPEGSVSTLKIQRTERGDSAVYLCASSANTGDGYTFGSGTRLTVV.

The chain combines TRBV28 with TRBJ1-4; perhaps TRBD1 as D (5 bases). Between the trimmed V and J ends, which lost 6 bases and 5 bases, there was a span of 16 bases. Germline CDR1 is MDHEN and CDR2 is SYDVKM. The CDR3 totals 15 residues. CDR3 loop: CASSPLGGENEKLFF. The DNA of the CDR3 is TGTGCCAGCAGCCCGCTCGGGGGGGAGAATGAAAAACTGTTTTTT.

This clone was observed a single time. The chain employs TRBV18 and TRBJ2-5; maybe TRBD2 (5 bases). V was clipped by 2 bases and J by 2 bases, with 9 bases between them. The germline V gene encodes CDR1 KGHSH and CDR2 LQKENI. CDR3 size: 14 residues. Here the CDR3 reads CASSPSLAQETQYF. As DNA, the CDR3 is TGTGCCAGCTCACCAAGCCTAGCTCAAGAGACCCAGTACTTC.

Here the CDR3 reads CASSFSRLAGEDTQYF. The CDR3 DNA sequence: TGTGCCAGCAGTTTTTCTAGACTAGCGGGAGAAGATACGCAGTATTTT. This chain connects TRBV6-5 to TRBJ2-3; TRBD2 aligns across 12 bases. The CDR3 runs 16 residues. J lost 5 bases, V lost 4 bases, and 7 bases had no gene match. Germline-derived CDR1 and CDR2 are MNHEY and SVGAGI.

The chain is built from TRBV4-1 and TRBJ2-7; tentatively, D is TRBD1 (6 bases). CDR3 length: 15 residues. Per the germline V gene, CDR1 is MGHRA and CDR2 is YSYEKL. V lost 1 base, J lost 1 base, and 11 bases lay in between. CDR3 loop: CASSQGDTVSYEQYF. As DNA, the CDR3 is TGCGCCAGCAGCCAAGGGGACACGGTGTCCTACGAGCAGTACTTC.

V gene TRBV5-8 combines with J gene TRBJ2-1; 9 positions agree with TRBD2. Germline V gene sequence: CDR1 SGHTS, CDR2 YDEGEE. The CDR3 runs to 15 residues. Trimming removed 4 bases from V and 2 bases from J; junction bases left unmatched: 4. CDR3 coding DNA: TGTGCCAGCAGCCCAGGACTAGCGACCTACAATGAGCAGTTCTTC. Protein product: CASSPGLATYNEQFF.

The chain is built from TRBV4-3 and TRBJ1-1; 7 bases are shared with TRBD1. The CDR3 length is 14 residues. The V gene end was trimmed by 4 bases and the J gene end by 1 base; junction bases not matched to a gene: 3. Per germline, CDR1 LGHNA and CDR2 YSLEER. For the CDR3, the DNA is TGCGCCAGCAGCCTCGGGACAGAGAACACTGAAGCTTTCTTT. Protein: CASSLGTENTEAFF.